These 15 T cell receptor beta chains came from one sample sequenced in a study of T cells in Graves' hyperthyroidism and ophthalmopathy. The source material, RNA transcripts, was used to amplify TCR beta CDR3 regions. Researchers ran a first-round RT-PCR on the TCR CDR3 using the HTBI primer set. From the multiplex PCR reads, TCRdb called clonotypes with MiXCR, one entry per CDR3 protein. This repertoire shows 500,000 to 750,000 distinct CDR3 sequences, roughly 46% found once; its top ten account for about 8.3%. The sequenced sample was peripheral blood or thyroid tissue (not recorded which). The receptors stem from a woman aged 18 to 35 with Graves' hyperthyroidism.

This clonotype was seen ten or more times. The chain employs TRBV7-9 and TRBJ1-2; tentative D call: TRBD1 (6 bases). The CDR3 is 15 amino acids. CDR1 and CDR2 from the germline V gene are SEHNR and FQNEAQ (reference sequence). V shed 4 bases and J shed 6 bases, with 18 bases lying between them. The DNA for the CDR3 is TGTGCCAGCAGCTCTGGGGGGGGCCGGGTTGATGGCTACACCTTC. Encoded protein: CASSSGGGRVDGYTF.

Concerning this clonotype: The junction departs from the called germline gene at one end, perhaps through a read error. The V gene is TRBV6-6, the J gene TRBJ2-1; a weak D match, TRBD2 (5 bases). CDR3 size: 11 residues. From germline, CDR1 is MNHNY and CDR2 SVGAGI (reference sequence). Here the CDR3 reads CASSNIGGEQF. CDR3 in DNA: TGTGCCAGCAGCAACATAGGAGGCGAGCAGTTC.

J is TRBJ1-1 and V is TRBV16; D unclear. This CDR3 comprises 14 residues. V shed 2 bases and J shed 7 bases, with 14 bases lying between them. Germline V gene lookup returns CDR1 KGHSY and CDR2 FQNENV. The DNA for the CDR3 is TGTGCCAGCAGCCAAGTGGACGGAGGGTATGAAGCTTTCTTT. Translated, it gives CASSQVDGGYEAFF.

The gene calls are TRBV12-3 or TRBV12-4 and TRBJ2-5; the D is unclear. V lost 4 bases and J 9 bases, leaving 15 bases between the germline ends. The CDR3 is made up of 13 amino acids. The CDR3 coding sequence is TGTGCCAGCAGTTACTTGAGGTGGGGATCCCAGTACTTC. This translates into CASSYLRWGSQYF.

V usage is TRBV11-3 and J usage is TRBJ1-1, with 11 positions matching TRBD1. Germline CDR1 and CDR2: SGHNT and YENEEA. V trimming: 6 bases; J trimming: 6 bases; junction bases outside the gene matches: 12. The CDR3 loop spans 16 amino acids. The CDR3 region has the DNA TGTGCCAGCAGTCTGGGGACAGGGGGTGAGAAGGCTGAAGCTTTCTTT. This gives the protein CASSLGTGGEKAEAFF.

This rearrangement joins TRBV9 to TRBJ2-7; maybe TRBD2 (6 bases). TRBJ2-1 matches the DNA end more closely, so the J call is doubtful. The CDR3 is 13 residues long. Germline assignment: CDR1 SGDLS and CDR2 YYNGEE. CDR3 sequence reads: CASSVGTPREQFF. As DNA, the CDR3 is TGTGCCAGCAGCGTGGGGACTCCCCGGGAGCAGTTCTTC.

This rearrangement joins TRBV29-1 to TRBJ1-5; D might be TRBD1 (5 bases). CDR1 is SQVTM, CDR2 ANQGSEA, per germline. Trimming took off 7 bases at V and 7 bases at J, with 17 bases between the two ends. This CDR3 contains 13 residues. The CDR3 sequence: CSASYAGGQPQHF. DNA for the CDR3: TGCAGCGCCTCATACGCGGGGGGGCAGCCCCAGCATTTT. The complete variable domain, with remaining parts taken from reference TRBV29-1 and TRBJ1-5, reads SAVISQKPSRDICQRGTSLTIQCQVDSQVTMMFWYRQQPGQSLTLIATANQGSEATYESGFVIDKFPISRPNLTFSTLTVSNMSPEDSSIYLCSASYAGGQPQHFGDGTRLSIL.

This clonotype was counted ten times or more. V is TRBV20-1 and J is TRBJ2-2, with 8 bases fitting TRBD1. V was clipped by 3 bases and J by 3 bases; unmatched bases: 3. The CDR3 is 14 amino acids. Germline CDR1 and CDR2: DFQATT and SNEGSKA (reference sequence). The CDR3 sequence is CSARRTGHTGELFF. The CDR3 coding sequence is TGCAGTGCTAGGCGGACAGGGCACACCGGGGAGCTGTTTTTT.

This clonotype was detected many times. The CDR3 DNA follows: TGTGCCAGCCATTACAACCAGCGGGCTGAAGCTTTCTTT. This gives the protein CASHYNQRAEAFF. The chain has TRBV5-8 and TRBJ1-1, with D uncertain. The V and J ends lost 7 bases and 6 bases respectively, with 16 bases between them. This CDR3 is 13 amino acids long. CDR1 and CDR2 (germline): SGHTS, YDEGEE. The whole variable domain, filled in from reference TRBV5-8 and TRBJ1-1, reads EAGVTQSPTHLIKTRGQQATLRCSPISGHTSVYWYQQALGLGLQFLLWYDEGEERNRGNFPPRFSGRQFPNYSSELNVNALELEDSALYLCASHYNQRAEAFFGQGTRLTVV.

This clonotype was recorded at least ten times. The chain employs TRBV29-1 and TRBJ1-1; D is unclear. The CDR3 covers 13 residues. CDR1 is SQVTM and CDR2 is ANQGSEA in the germline V gene. Trimming took 0 bases from V and 10 from J, leaving 15 bases between them. In DNA, the CDR3 is TGCAGCGTTGAAGATAGTCGGACCCTGGGAGCTTTCTTT. Its protein is CSVEDSRTLGAFF.

This clonotype was detected ten times or more. The chain uses TRBV7-2 and TRBJ2-7; D remains ambiguous. In germline, CDR1 is SGHTA, CDR2 FQGNSA. V was shortened by 5 bases and J by 7 bases, with 18 bases between the two germline ends. This CDR3 is 14 amino acids long. CDR3 loop: CASSRNPLWAEQYF. CDR3 in DNA: TGTGCCAGCAGCCGTAACCCCCTTTGGGCTGAGCAGTACTTC. The full variable domain, in which reference TRBV7-2 and TRBJ2-7 provide the parts outside the CDR3, is GAGVSQSPSNKVTEKGKDVELRCDPISGHTALYWYRQSLGQGLEFLIYFQGNSAPDKSGLPSDRFSAERTGGSVSTLTIQRTQQEDSAVYLCASSRNPLWAEQYFGPGTRLTVT.

The J gene is TRBJ2-3, the V gene TRBV5-1; TRBD2 matches 12 bases. The trim removed 5 bases at V and 4 bases at J, leaving 8 bases unmatched. The V gene's germline CDR1 is SGHRS and CDR2 YFSETQ. The CDR3 is 16 residues long. The CDR3 region is CASSPTSGSGADTQYF. In DNA form, the CDR3 reads TGCGCCAGCAGTCCGACTAGCGGGAGTGGTGCAGATACGCAGTATTTT.

This clonotype was seen a handful of times. In DNA form, the CDR3 reads TGTGCCAGCAGTCTCCGGACAGGCGCTACTGAAGCTTTCTTT. Protein product: CASSLRTGATEAFF. The chain uses TRBV12-3 or TRBV12-4 and TRBJ1-1; 7 bases agree with TRBD1. V lost 5 bases, J lost 5 bases, and 8 bases stayed unmatched. CDR3 length: 14 residues.

V and J are TRBV20-1 and TRBJ2-7, with D perhaps matching TRBD1 or TRBD2 (5 bases each). Trimming pared 0 bases from V and 2 bases from J, leaving 11 bases between. CDR1 is DFQATT and CDR2 is SNEGSKA in the germline V gene (reference sequence). The CDR3 has 14 amino acids. This chain's CDR3 is CSARDARDPYEQYF. CDR3 in DNA: TGCAGTGCTAGAGATGCCAGGGACCCCTACGAGCAGTACTTC.

This clonotype was detected ten times or more. The gene calls are TRBV12-3 or TRBV12-4 and TRBJ2-7; D is ambiguous. There are 14 residues in the CDR3. V lost 6 bases to trimming and J lost 2 bases, with 14 bases between them. The CDR3 protein is CASSSVRPPYEQYF. The CDR3 DNA is TGTGCCAGCAGCTCAGTCCGACCACCCTACGAGCAGTACTTC.